This T cell receptor beta chain came from a study of regulatory T cells in long-lasting Graves disease. To make TCR beta libraries, researchers used iRepertoire HTBI primers and Arm-PCR of CDR3 regions. TCRdb processed the multiplex PCR reads anew with MiXCR; each CDR3 protein has one entry. The sample consists of around 420,000 distinct CDR3 sequences, roughly 15% of them appearing once. Stated time point: newly diagnosed GD, antithyroid drugs for less than 3 months. From PBMCs, RNA was extracted and then used to make the TCR library. This clonotype has a count of ten or more. In addition, the sample was reused for a study of T cells in Graves' hyperthyroidism and ophthalmopathy. That source reports: During a first-round RT-PCR of the TCR CDR3, the HTBI primer set was used.

This TCR was sampled from a woman aged 40 to 55 with Graves disease. Sequencing was performed on peripheral blood mononuclear cells (PBMCs), taken at new diagnosis, from a patient treated with antithyroid drugs.

The CDR3 DNA is TGTGCCAGCAGTGAAGGAGGCCGGCGGGGGCAGTACTTC. Translation gives CASSEGGRRGQYF. The genes are TRBV2 and TRBJ2-7; tentatively, D is TRBD2 (6 bases). Trimming left V 1 base short and J 9 bases short, with 13 bases between. The germline V gene encodes CDR1 SNHLY and CDR2 FYNNEI. CDR3 length: 13 residues.